The following is a T cell receptor beta chain sequence with its context. The entry originates in a study of blood T cell repertoires in COVID-19. Whole-study context: Acute-phase and convalescent COVID-19 samples originated in the United States, Italy and Spain. The analysed material was cDNA or gDNA that came from T cells, B-cell-depleted T cells, or PBMCs.

Authors' methods: The assay estimated nucleated cells by amplifying reference gene primers. The assay was immunoSEQ multiplex PCR, and TCRdb's table has in-frame clones only and misses some. The DNA was the basis for D and trimming; V, J and clone size are from that table. This table holds roughly 230,000 clones, about four fifths found once. Germline CDR1 is KGHSH and CDR2 is LQKENI. The CDR3 length is 16 residues. Trimming pared 4 bases from V and 3 bases from J, leaving 16 bases between. The clonotype originates from a man in his fifties or sixties with acute or convalescent COVID-19. Input material: peripheral blood. The chain uses TRBV18 and TRBJ2-1; D unresolved. CDR3 loop: CASSLSGPLDYNEQFF. DNA for the CDR3: TGTGCCAGCTCACTAAGTGGGCCCTTGGACTACAATGAGCAGTTCTTC.